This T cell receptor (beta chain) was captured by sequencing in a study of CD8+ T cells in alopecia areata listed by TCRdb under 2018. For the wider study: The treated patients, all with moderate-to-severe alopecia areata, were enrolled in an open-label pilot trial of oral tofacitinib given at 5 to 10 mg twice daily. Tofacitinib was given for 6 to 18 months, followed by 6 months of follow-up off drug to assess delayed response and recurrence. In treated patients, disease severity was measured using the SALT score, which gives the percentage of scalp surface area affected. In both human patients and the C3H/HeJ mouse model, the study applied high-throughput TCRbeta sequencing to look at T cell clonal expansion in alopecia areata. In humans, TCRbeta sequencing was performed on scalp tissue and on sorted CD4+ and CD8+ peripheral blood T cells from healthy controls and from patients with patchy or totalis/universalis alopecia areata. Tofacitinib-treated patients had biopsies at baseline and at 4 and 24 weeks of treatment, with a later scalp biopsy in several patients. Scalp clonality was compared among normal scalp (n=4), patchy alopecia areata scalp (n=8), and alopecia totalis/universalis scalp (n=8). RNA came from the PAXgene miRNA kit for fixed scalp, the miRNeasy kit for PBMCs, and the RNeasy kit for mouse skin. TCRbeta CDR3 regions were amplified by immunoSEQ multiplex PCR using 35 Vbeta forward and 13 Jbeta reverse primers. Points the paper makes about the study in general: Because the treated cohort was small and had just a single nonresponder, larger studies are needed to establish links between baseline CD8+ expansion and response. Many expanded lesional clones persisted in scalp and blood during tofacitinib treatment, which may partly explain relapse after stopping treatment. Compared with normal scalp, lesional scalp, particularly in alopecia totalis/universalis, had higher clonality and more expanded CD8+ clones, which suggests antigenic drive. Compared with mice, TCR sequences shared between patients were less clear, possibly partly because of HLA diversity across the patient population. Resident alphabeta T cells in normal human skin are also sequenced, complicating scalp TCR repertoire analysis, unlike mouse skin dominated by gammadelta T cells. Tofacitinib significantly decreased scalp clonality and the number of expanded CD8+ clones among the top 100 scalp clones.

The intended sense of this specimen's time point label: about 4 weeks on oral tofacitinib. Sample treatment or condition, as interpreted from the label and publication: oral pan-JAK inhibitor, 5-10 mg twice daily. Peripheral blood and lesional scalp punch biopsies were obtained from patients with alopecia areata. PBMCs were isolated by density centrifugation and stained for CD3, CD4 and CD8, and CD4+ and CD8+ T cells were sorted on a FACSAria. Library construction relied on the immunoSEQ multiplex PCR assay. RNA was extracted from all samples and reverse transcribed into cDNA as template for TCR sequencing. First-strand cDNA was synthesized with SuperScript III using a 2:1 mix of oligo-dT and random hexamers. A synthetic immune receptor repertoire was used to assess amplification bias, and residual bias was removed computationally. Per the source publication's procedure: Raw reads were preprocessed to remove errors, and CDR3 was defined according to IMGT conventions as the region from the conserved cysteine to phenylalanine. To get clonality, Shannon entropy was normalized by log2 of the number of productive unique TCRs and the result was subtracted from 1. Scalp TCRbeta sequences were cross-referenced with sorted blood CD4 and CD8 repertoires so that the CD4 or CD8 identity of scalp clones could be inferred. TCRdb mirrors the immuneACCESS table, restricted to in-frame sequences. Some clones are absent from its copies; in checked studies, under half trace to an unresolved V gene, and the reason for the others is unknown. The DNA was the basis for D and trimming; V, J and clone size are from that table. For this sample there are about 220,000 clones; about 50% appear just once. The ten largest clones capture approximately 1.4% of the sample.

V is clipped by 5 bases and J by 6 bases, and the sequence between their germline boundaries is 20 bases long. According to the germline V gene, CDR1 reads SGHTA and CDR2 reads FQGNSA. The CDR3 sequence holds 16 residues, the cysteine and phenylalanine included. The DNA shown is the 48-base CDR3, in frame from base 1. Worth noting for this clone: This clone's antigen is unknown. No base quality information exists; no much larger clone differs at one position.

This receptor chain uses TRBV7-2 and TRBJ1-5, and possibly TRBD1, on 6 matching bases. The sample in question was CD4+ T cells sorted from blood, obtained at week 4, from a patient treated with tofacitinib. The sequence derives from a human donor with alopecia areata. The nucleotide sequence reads TGTGCCAGCAGCAACAACAGGGTTGGGTTTGGTCAGCCCCAGCATTTT. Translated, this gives CASSNNRVGFGQPQHF. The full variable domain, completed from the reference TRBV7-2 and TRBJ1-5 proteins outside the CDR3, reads GAGVSQSPSNKVTEKGKDVELRCDPISGHTALYWYRQSLGQGLEFLIYFQGNSAPDKSGLPSDRFSAERTGGSVSTLTIQRTQQEDSAVYLCASSNNRVGFGQPQHFGDGTRLSIL.